A selection of T cell receptor beta chains follows, all from one sample in a study of OX40 agonist ivuxolimab in advanced cancers. Here immunoSEQ multiplex PCR was the method, and the copy in TCRdb shows in-frame clones only, minus some. Altogether under 100,000 clones are present, just under 95% being singletons, with the ten largest covering 9.5% to 12%. Source: CD4+ or CD8+ T cells sorted from blood, taken in a trial of the OX40 agonist ivuxolimab. The source is an adult with an advanced solid tumor such as melanoma, head and neck, liver or kidney cancer. Both conserved end residues are part of each CDR3. The D gene is left open where the match is weak. Some rows mark clone size as missing; the rest say once, few, many or name a class of expanded clone.

clone_size	d_call	v_call	j_call	cdr3_nt	cdr3_aa
.	.	TRBV6-5	TRBJ2-5	TGTGCCAGCAGTTACCTCCAAGAGACCCAGTACTTC	CASSYLQETQYF
.	.	TRBV9	TRBJ2-1	TGTGCCAGCAGCGTGGGTGGTGAGCAGTTCTTC	CASSVGGEQFF
.	.	TRBV5-1	TRBJ1-1	TGCGCCAGCAGCTCTACGGGCCCGTACACTGAAGCTTTCTTT	CASSSTGPYTEAFF
.	.	TRBV11-2	TRBJ2-5	TGTGCCAGCAGCCTCACAACGTCAGCGTCGGAGACCCAGTACTTC	CASSLTTSASETQYF
.	TRBD1	TRBV11-2	TRBJ2-3	TGTGCCAGCAGCTTAGAGGTGGGCAGGGGGCGCTTAGATACGCAGTATTTT	CASSLEVGRGRLDTQYF
once	.	TRBV18	TRBJ1-1	TGTGCCAGCTCACCTTCTGAAGCTTTCTTT	CASSPSEAFF
.	TRBD2	TRBV7-3	TRBJ2-3	TGTGCCAGCAGCTCTAGCGGGGGCAGCACAGATACGCAGTATTTT	CASSSSGGSTDTQYF
once	.	TRBV10-3	TRBJ1-5	TGTGCCATCAGTGAAGAATCCGGGACGAATTTTAATCAGCCCCAGCATTTT	CAISEESGTNFNQPQHF
.	.	TRBV19	TRBJ1-1	TGTGCCAGTAGTATATCCCGGGGGGTACCGGTTGAAGCTTTCTTT	CASSISRGVPVEAFF
once	TRBD1	TRBV2	TRBJ2-2	TGTGCCAGCAGGGCCGGGACAGGTCTCACCGGGGAGCTGTTTTTT	CASRAGTGLTGELFF
.	TRBD1	TRBV27	TRBJ2-7	TGTGCCAGCACTTCCTGGAGACAGGGGGTTTACGAGCAGTACTTC	CASTSWRQGVYEQYF
.	TRBD2	TRBV10-2	TRBJ2-5	TGCGCCAGCAGTCTAGCGGGGGGGCCGGGCCAAGAGACCCAGTACTTC	CASSLAGGPGQETQYF
.	.	TRBV6-5	TRBJ1-1	TGTGCCAGCAGTTACTCGAAAACAGTGAACACTGAAGCTTTCTTT	CASSYSKTVNTEAFF
.	.	TRBV6-5	TRBJ1-2	TGTGCCAGCAGTTACTCCCCCAGGGCAGATGGCTACACCTTC	CASSYSPRADGYTF
.	.	TRBV7-2	TRBJ2-7	TGTGCCAGCAGCCCCGCAGGGCCTTTCTCCTACGAGCAGTACTTC	CASSPAGPFSYEQYF
.	.	TRBV7-3	TRBJ1-2	TGTGCCAGCAGCTCCCGGCGGGTAAAGGGCTATGGCTACACCTTC	CASSSRRVKGYGYTF
.	TRBD2	TRBV9	TRBJ2-3	TGTGCCAGCAGCGTCACGCGGGGGGGCCTTACAGATACGCAGTATTTT	CASSVTRGGLTDTQYF
once	.	TRBV4-3	TRBJ2-7	TGCGCCAGCAGCCAAGATAGGGCAGGCCATTCCTACGAGCAGTACTTC	CASSQDRAGHSYEQYF
.	.	TRBV27	TRBJ1-1	TGTGCCAGCAGTTGGGGGACTGAAGCTTTCTTT	CASSWGTEAFF
.	.	TRBV13	TRBJ1-2	TGTGCCAGCAGCACCTCGGACGGTAACTATGGCTACACCTTC	CASSTSDGNYGYTF
.	.	TRBV6-5	TRBJ2-3	TGTGCCAGCAGTTTTAACACAGATACGCAGTATTTT	CASSFNTDTQYF
.	TRBD2	TRBV6-5	TRBJ2-1	TGTGCCAGCAGTCCCCTAGCGGGGGGCAACAATGAGCAGTTCTTC	CASSPLAGGNNEQFF
.	.	TRBV27	TRBJ2-7	TGTGCCAGCAGTTTGGCAGTGACCTACGAGCAGTACTTC	CASSLAVTYEQYF
.	TRBD2	TRBV9	TRBJ2-1	TGTGCCAGCAGCCCCAGCGGGGGGAATGAGCAGTTCTTC	CASSPSGGNEQFF
.	TRBD1	TRBV11-2	TRBJ1-2	TGTGCCAGCAGTACTGGACAGGGGTACTATGGCTACACCTTC	CASSTGQGYYGYTF
.	.	TRBV7-8	TRBJ2-7	TGTGCCAGCAGCCCAGGACCTGCCGAAGCCTACGAGCAGTACTTC	CASSPGPAEAYEQYF
.	.	TRBV7-8	TRBJ2-7	TGTGCCAGCAGCCTCGGGACACCCGCCTACGAGCAGTACTTC	CASSLGTPAYEQYF
.	.	TRBV6-4	TRBJ2-7	TGTGCCAGCAGTGTGTTTCAGGGATACGAGCAGTACTTC	CASSVFQGYEQYF
.	TRBD1	TRBV5-6	TRBJ1-4	TGTGCCAGCAGCTTGGTTCCGACAGGGAGTAATGAAAAACTGTTTTTT	CASSLVPTGSNEKLFF
.	TRBD2	TRBV7-8	TRBJ2-7	TGTGCCAGCAGCTTTCCGTCTAGCGGGGGTTACGAGCAGTACTTC	CASSFPSSGGYEQYF
once	TRBD1	TRBV19	TRBJ2-7	TGTGCCAGTAGTCCCCGGGGACAGGGGAGCTCCTACGAGCAGTACTTC	CASSPRGQGSSYEQYF
many	.	TRBV13	TRBJ2-7	TGTGCCAGCAGCTTAAGCCCGACAGACGGTTTCTACGAGCAGTACTTC	CASSLSPTDGFYEQYF
.	.	TRBV29-1	TRBJ1-1	TGCAGCGTTGAAGGGGGAACTGAAGCTTTCTTT	CSVEGGTEAFF
.	TRBD1	TRBV27	TRBJ1-2	TGTGCCAGCAGTCTACGATCGACAGGGGGCGCGGAGTATGGCTACACCTTC	CASSLRSTGGAEYGYTF
.	TRBD1	TRBV5-1	TRBJ2-7	TGCGCCAGCAGCTCGGGGACAGGGGGCTCTTACGAGCAGTACTTC	CASSSGTGGSYEQYF
.	.	TRBV7-6	TRBJ2-2	TGTGCCAGCAGCTTACCACTAAGGGCCACCGGGGAGCTGTTTTTT	CASSLPLRATGELFF
.	.	TRBV7-9	TRBJ1-6	TGTGCCAGCAGCCCCGCACAGGGCCGATATAATTCACCCCTCCACTTT	CASSPAQGRYNSPLHF
.	TRBD1	TRBV14	TRBJ1-6	TGTGCCAGCAGCCAAGGGGGACAGGGTTGGTCACCCCTCCACTTT	CASSQGGQGWSPLHF
few	TRBD2	TRBV27	TRBJ2-7	TGTGCCAGCTCGCCGGGACTAGCTAGCCACGAGCAGTACTTC	CASSPGLASHEQYF
once	.	TRBV6-4	TRBJ1-1	TGTGCCAGCAGTGACACGAGGGCGGGCGTAACACCCCCGGAAGCTTTCTTT	CASSDTRAGVTPPEAFF
.	.	TRBV16	TRBJ1-6	TGTGCCAGCAGCCAAGTTAAGAGACCCCTCCACTTT	CASSQVKRPLHF
.	.	TRBV9	TRBJ2-7	TGTGCCAGCAGCGAAACGGAGTCCTACGAGCAGTACTTC	CASSETESYEQYF
.	.	TRBV27	TRBJ2-2	TGTGCCAGCAGAAGAGGGCGGAGTGGTAGAGACGGGGAGCTGTTTTTT	CASRRGRSGRDGELFF
.	.	TRBV5-4	TRBJ2-2	TGTGCCAGCAGCTTGGCGGAGAACACCGGGGAGCTGTTTTTT	CASSLAENTGELFF
.	.	TRBV5-8	TRBJ1-5	TGTGCCAGCACCATGCTTATCGGGACAAATAGCAATCAGCCCCAGCATTTT	CASTMLIGTNSNQPQHF
many	.	TRBV29-1	TRBJ1-3	TGCAGCGTTCGGGCTTCGGCTGGAAACACCATATATTTT	CSVRASAGNTIYF
few	TRBD2	TRBV7-2	TRBJ2-3	TGTGCCAGCGTGGGGGAGCGGGCTAGCGGTTTGGTCGCAGATACGCAGTATTTT	CASVGERASGLVADTQYF
.	.	TRBV27	TRBJ1-3	TGTGCCAGCAGTCTCGACCGGGGGGGAAACACCATATATTTT	CASSLDRGGNTIYF
.	TRBD1	TRBV28	TRBJ2-1	TGTGCCAGCAGAGCTTCCCCGGGACAGGGATCCTACAATGAGCAGTTCTTC	CASRASPGQGSYNEQFF
.	.	TRBV2	TRBJ1-4	TGTGCCAGCAGTGGTATGAGGGAGGAAAAACTGTTTTTT	CASSGMREEKLFF
.	.	TRBV14	TRBJ1-1	TGTGCCAGCAGCCACCAGGATGGGAACACTGAAGCTTTCTTT	CASSHQDGNTEAFF